The present T cell receptor beta chain was sequenced within a study of CD8 T cells in Susac syndrome. Notes on the study in general: In its TCR sequencing and HLA analysis, the study acknowledged that the number of individuals was relatively small. Susac-specific public clones numbered about 16 in total CD8+ repertoires (and five in CD8+ TEMRA repertoires). CD8+ clonal expansion in Susac was maximal in TEMRA cells and in active patients.

RNA amounts of about 0.45 to 1 ug underwent reverse transcription with random hexamers. TCRdb redid the calling of the immunoSEQ multiplex PCR reads with MiXCR, one entry per CDR3 protein. The sample lists under 85,000 distinct CDR3 sequences; 85% to 95% were seen once. Note on this clonotype: The antigen remains unidentified.

With 0 bases removed from V and 1 base from J, the gap between germline ends came to 15 bases. In germline, CDR1 is SGHDT, CDR2 YYEEEE. The CDR3 contains 17 residues. The chain combines TRBV5-6 with TRBJ2-3; D is undetermined. The source of this sequence is a human donor with Susac syndrome. Sequenced sample: CD8+ T cells from PBMCs. The CDR3 DNA sequence: TGTGCCAGCAGCTTGGGCAGAGGTCTTTATGGCACAGATACGCAGTATTTT. It yields the protein CASSLGRGLYGTDTQYF. The full variable domain, its missing parts supplied by reference TRBV5-6 and TRBJ2-3, is DAGVTQSPTHLIKTRGQQVTLRCSPKSGHDTVSWYQQALGQGPQFIFQYYEEEERQRGNFPDRFSGHQFPNYSSELNVNALLLGDSALYLCASSLGRGLYGTDTQYFGPGTRLTVL.